This T cell receptor (beta chain) was captured in a study of blood T cell repertoires in COVID-19. Study overall: The United States, Italy and Spain supplied acute and convalescent COVID-19 samples. PBMCs, B-cell-depleted T cells, or T cells provided the cDNA or gDNA that made up the material.

The trim removed 1 base at V and 7 bases at J, leaving 9 bases unmatched. The germline gives CDR1 KGHSH, CDR2 LQKENI. The CDR3 runs 16 residues. Per the study methods: Scientists estimated how many nucleated cells there were by amplifying reference gene primers. Measured with immunoSEQ multiplex PCR; TCRdb has only the in-frame clones, and not every one. V and J calls and clone size come straight from that table; D and trimming were deduced from the DNA. The table records fewer than 200,000 clones, 80% to 90% of them present only once. The material sequenced was peripheral blood. This chain connects TRBV18 to TRBJ2-2, with 7 positions matching TRBD1. The receptor comes from a man in his late teens or twenties who had recovered from COVID-19. The CDR3 reads CASSPQGGARNGELFF. CDR3 bases: TGTGCCAGCTCACCACAAGGGGGCGCACGGAACGGGGAGCTGTTTTTT.